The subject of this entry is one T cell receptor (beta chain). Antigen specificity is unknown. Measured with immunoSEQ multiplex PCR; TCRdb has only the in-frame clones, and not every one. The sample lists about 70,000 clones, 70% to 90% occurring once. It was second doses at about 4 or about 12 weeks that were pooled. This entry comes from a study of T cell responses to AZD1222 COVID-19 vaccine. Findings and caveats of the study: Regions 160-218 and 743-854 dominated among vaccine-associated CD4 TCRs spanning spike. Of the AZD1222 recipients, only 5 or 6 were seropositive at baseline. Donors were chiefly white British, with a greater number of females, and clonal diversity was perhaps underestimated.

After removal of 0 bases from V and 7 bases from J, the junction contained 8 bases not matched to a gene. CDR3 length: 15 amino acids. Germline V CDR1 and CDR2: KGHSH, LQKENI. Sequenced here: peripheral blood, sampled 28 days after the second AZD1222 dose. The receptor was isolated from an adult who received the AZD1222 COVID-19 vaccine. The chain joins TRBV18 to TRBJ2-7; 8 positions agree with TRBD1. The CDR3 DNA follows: TGTGCCAGCTCACCACCCAGGGGGCTTAAGAAAGAGCAGTACTTC. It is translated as CASSPPRGLKKEQYF. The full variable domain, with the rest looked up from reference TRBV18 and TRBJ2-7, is NAGVMQNPRHLVRRRGQEARLRCSPMKGHSHVYWYRQLPEEGLKFMVYLQKENIIDESGMPKERFSAEFPKEGPSILRIQQVVRGDSAAYFCASSPPRGLKKEQYFGPGTRLTVT.